The 17 T cell receptor beta chains in this list originate from one sample, sequenced in a study of blood T cell repertoires in COVID-19. Some clones are missing from TCRdb's copy, which holds only in-frame ones; the method was immunoSEQ multiplex PCR. The sample holds over 100,000 clones, roughly 84% seen once. The sequenced material came from PBMCs or T cells enriched from blood (not recorded which). The source is a woman in her twenties or thirties who had recovered from COVID-19.

This sequence joins TRBV7-9 and TRBJ1-1, with unresolved D. The CDR3 extends over 17 amino acids. Germline values: CDR1 SEHNR, CDR2 FQNEAQ (reference sequence). V lost 4 bases and J lost 0, with 18 bases in between. CDR3 DNA: TGTGCCAGCAGCTCCATAGGCCGGCGGGGAATGAACACTGAAGCTTTCTTT. Translated, it gives CASSSIGRRGMNTEAFF.

This chain connects TRBV7-2 to TRBJ1-1; 7 bases are shared with TRBD1. The junction had 6 bases not matched to a gene; V was cut back by 7 bases and J by 1 base. CDR1 and CDR2 from the germline V gene are SGHTA and FQGNSA. This CDR3 has 14 residues. The CDR3 is CASKTGAPNTEAFF. Here the CDR3 DNA reads TGTGCCAGCAAAACAGGGGCCCCGAACACTGAAGCTTTCTTT.

The rearrangement uses TRBV27 and TRBJ2-7; 7 positions agree with TRBD2. The V gene's germline CDR1 is MNHEY and CDR2 SMNVEV (reference sequence). Trimming removed 5 bases from V and 3 bases from J; junction bases left unmatched: 13. The CDR3 runs 16 residues. The CDR3 coding sequence is TGTGCCAGCAGTCCCCGGGCCAGCGGGGAGGTCTACGAGCAGTACTTC. Amino acids: CASSPRASGEVYEQYF.

The V and J genes are TRBV27 and TRBJ1-5; 9 nucleotides agree with TRBD1. CDR3 length: 16 amino acids. The V gene's germline CDR1 is MNHEY and CDR2 SMNVEV (reference sequence). V dropped 5 bases and J dropped 2; count of bases not matched to a gene: 7. Written as DNA, the CDR3 is TGTGCCAGCAGTCCTACTCGGGACAGGGGCAATCAGCCCCAGCATTTT. Its translation is CASSPTRDRGNQPQHF.

This clone was seen only once. CDR3: CASTTSGGTDTQYF. The CDR3 region has the DNA TGTGCCAGCACAACTAGCGGGGGCACAGATACGCAGTATTTT. V and J are TRBV7-9 and TRBJ2-3, with TRBD2 matching 10 bases. CDR1 and CDR2 (germline): SEHNR, FQNEAQ (reference sequence). The CDR3 has 14 amino acids. V was clipped by 7 bases and J by 1 base; unmatched bases: 2.

This clone was seen only a few times. The chain recombines TRBV5-4 with TRBJ2-7; 10 bases agree with TRBD1. This CDR3 region has 15 residues. Trimming at V came to 1 base and at J to 3 bases, leaving 4 bases not matched to a gene. CDR1 SGHNT and CDR2 YYREEE come from the germline V gene (reference sequence). Written as DNA, the CDR3 is TGTGCCAGCAGCTTGCAGGGACAGGGGATCTACGAGCAGTACTTC. It encodes CASSLQGQGIYEQYF.

V gene TRBV4-3 combines with J gene TRBJ2-7, with D perhaps TRBD1 (5 bases). Germline V gene lookup returns CDR1 LGHNA and CDR2 YSLEER. The CDR3 covers 15 residues. With 0 bases removed from V and 0 bases from J, the gap between germline ends came to 9 bases. CDR3 region: CASSQDVTASYEQYF. CDR3 nucleotide sequence: TGCGCCAGCAGCCAAGATGTGACAGCCTCCTACGAGCAGTACTTC.

This clone was counted between two and nine times. CDR3 bases: TGTGCCAGCAGCCGACTAGCGGGAGGTCCCTCTGAGCAGTACTTC. This encodes CASSRLAGGPSEQYF. The chain recombines TRBV28 with TRBJ2-7; 13 bases are shared with TRBD2. The CDR3 extends over 15 amino acids. The V segment lost 6 bases and the J segment 7 bases; nucleotides outside the gene matches: 9. The germline V gene encodes CDR1 MDHEN and CDR2 SYDVKM.

CDR3 region: CASSPTGGKEKLFF. In DNA form, the CDR3 reads TGTGCCAGCAGCCCGACAGGGGGCAAGGAAAAACTGTTTTTT. The J gene is TRBJ1-4, the V gene TRBV7-2, with TRBD1 matching 10 bases. From germline, CDR1 is SGHTA and CDR2 FQGNSA. Unmatched junction bases numbered 5, after V lost 5 bases and J lost 8 bases. This CDR3 contains 14 residues.

In DNA, the CDR3 is TGTGCCAGCAGTGGGAATATAGGGGGGGGCAATCAGCCCCAGCATTTT. It specifies CASSGNIGGGNQPQHF. The rearrangement joins TRBV2 to TRBJ1-5, with D maybe TRBD1 (6 bases). This CDR3 contains 16 residues. Trimming shortened V by 4 bases and J by 2 bases, and 15 bases separated the two germline ends. CDR1 SNHLY and CDR2 FYNNEI come from the germline V gene.

This chain connects TRBV3-1 (or the pseudogene TRBV3-2) to TRBJ1-1, with D perhaps matching TRBD1 (5 bases). This CDR3 has 12 residues. The V end lost 2 bases, the J end lost 11 bases, and 12 bases lay between the germline ends. Germline-derived CDR1 and CDR2 are LGHDT and YNNKEL (reference sequence). CDR3 nucleotide sequence: TGTGCCAGCAGCCAACAAGGGGCCGGGGCTTTCTTT. It yields the protein CASSQQGAGAFF.

This clone has just a few counts. This sequence joins TRBV5-1 and TRBJ2-7; 7 bases match TRBD1. Trimming removed 3 bases from V and 3 bases from J; junction bases left unmatched: 6. Germline V lookup: CDR1 SGHRS, CDR2 YFSETQ. The CDR3 covers 14 residues. DNA of the CDR3: TGCGCCAGCAGCTCAACGGGACAGAACTACGAGCAGTACTTC. It is translated as CASSSTGQNYEQYF.

This chain joins TRBV7-2 and TRBJ2-7; no firm D call. The V end was cut by 3 bases, the J end by 6 bases, with 15 bases between. This CDR3 comprises 14 residues. The germline CDR1 and CDR2 sequences are SGHTA and FQGNSA. DNA for the CDR3: TGTGCCAGCAGCTTCGGTAGCTCTGTTCGCGAGCAGTACTTC. The encoded protein is CASSFGSSVREQYF.

This sequence joins TRBV6-4 and TRBJ2-6; D possibly corresponds to TRBD1 (5 bases). The germline CDR1 and CDR2 sequences are MRHNA and SNTAGT. Trimming cost V 3 bases and J 2 bases, with 5 bases left between them. There are 14 residues in the CDR3. DNA of the CDR3: TGTGCCAGCAGTGAAGGGGCTGGGGCCAACGTCCTGACTTTC. This encodes CASSEGAGANVLTF.

This clone was picked up a small number of times. The V and J genes are TRBV27 and TRBJ2-1, with 11 bases matching TRBD2. This CDR3 has 15 amino acids. V trimming: 3 bases; J trimming: 3 bases; junction bases outside the gene matches: 1. The germline V gene encodes CDR1 MNHEY and CDR2 SMNVEV (reference sequence). This chain's CDR3 is CASSLGTSGYNEQFF. The CDR3 region has the DNA TGTGCCAGCAGTTTGGGGACTAGCGGCTACAATGAGCAGTTCTTC.

The chain recombines TRBV5-1 with TRBJ2-1, with D possibly matching TRBD1 (7 bases). The V and J ends lost 2 bases and 0 bases respectively, with 15 bases between them. The CDR3 totals 17 residues. Germline V gene data show CDR1 as SGHRS and CDR2 as YFSETQ. Here the CDR3 reads CASSFGGTASSYNEQFF. Written as DNA, the CDR3 is TGCGCCAGCAGCTTTGGGGGGACAGCGAGCTCCTACAATGAGCAGTTCTTC.

The chain joins TRBV7-8 to TRBJ1-1; TRBD1 agrees at 7 bases. CDR3 length: 15 amino acids. From germline, CDR1 is SGHVS and CDR2 FQNEAQ. Trimming cost V 5 bases and J 0 bases; bases outside gene matches: 6. The CDR3 reads CASSLFTGVNTEAFF. In DNA, the CDR3 is TGTGCCAGCAGCCTCTTCACAGGGGTGAACACTGAAGCTTTCTTT.